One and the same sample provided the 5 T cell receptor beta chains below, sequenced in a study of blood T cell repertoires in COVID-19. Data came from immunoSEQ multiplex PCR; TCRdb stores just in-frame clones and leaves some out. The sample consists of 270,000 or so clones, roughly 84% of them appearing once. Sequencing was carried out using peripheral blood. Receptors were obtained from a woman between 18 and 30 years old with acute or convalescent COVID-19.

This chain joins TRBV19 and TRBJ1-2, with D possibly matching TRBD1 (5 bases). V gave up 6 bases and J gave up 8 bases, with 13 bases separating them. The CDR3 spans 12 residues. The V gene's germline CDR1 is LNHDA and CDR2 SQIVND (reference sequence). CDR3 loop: CASSLSGEGYTF. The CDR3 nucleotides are TGTGCCAGTAGCCTCTCGGGGGAGGGCTACACCTTC.

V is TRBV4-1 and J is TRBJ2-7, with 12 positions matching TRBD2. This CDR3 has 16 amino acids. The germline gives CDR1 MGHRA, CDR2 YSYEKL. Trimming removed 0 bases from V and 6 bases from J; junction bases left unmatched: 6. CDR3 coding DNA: TGCGCCAGCAGCCAAGATGGGACTAGCGGGTCCGGCGAGCAGTACTTC. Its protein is CASSQDGTSGSGEQYF.

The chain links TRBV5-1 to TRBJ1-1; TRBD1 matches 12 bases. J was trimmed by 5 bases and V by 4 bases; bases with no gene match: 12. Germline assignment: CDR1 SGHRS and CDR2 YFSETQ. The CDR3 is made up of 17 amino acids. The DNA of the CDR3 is TGCGCCAGCAGCGCCCCGGGACAGGGGGCTCGGGAAACTGAAGCTTTCTTT. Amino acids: CASSAPGQGARETEAFF. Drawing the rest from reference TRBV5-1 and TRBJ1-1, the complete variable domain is KAGVTQTPRYLIKTRGQQVTLSCSPISGHRSVSWYQQTPGQGLQFLFEYFSETQRNKGNFPGRFSGRQFSNSRSEMNVSTLELGDSALYLCASSAPGQGARETEAFFGQGTRLTVV.

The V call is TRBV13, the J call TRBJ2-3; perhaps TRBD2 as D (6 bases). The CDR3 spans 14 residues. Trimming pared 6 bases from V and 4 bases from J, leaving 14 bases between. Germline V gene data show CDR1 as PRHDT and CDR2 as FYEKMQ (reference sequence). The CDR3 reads CASRITGASDTQYF. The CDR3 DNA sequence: TGTGCCAGCAGAATAACGGGAGCTTCAGATACGCAGTATTTT.

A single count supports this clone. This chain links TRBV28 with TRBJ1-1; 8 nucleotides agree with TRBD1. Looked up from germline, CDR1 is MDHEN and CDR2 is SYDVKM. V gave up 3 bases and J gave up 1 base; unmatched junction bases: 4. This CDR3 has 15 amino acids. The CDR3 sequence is CASSLDRDGNTEAFF. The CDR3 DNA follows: TGTGCCAGCAGTTTGGACAGGGATGGGAACACTGAAGCTTTCTTT.